This TCR beta chain was captured by sequencing in a study of tumor-infiltrating lymphocytes in primary liver carcinoma. Across the study: Patients were both men and women, whose ages ran from 30 to 69 years. Every sample contained roughly 3.5 to 7.13 million productive TCRbeta reads, and these numbers were similar from one tissue type to another.

DNA and RNA were both co-extracted from around 20-30 mg of bulk tissue that had not been sorted. Every tumor contributed samples taken at five separate regions. Starting from roughly 0.5 ug of total RNA, TCR beta cDNA was produced with a primer in the constant region. Slightly modified ARM-PCR served as the procedure for the TCR beta libraries. These libraries came from three rounds of nested multiplex PCR. Rounds one and two of PCR, each of around 11 cycles, were primed with TRBV1-TRBV30 forward primers and a C-beta reverse primer. One entry per CDR3 protein, called by TCRdb with MiXCR from the multiplex PCR reads. Of 150,000 to 200,000 distinct CDR3 sequences in the sample, around four fifths were seen once. This CDR3 has 14 residues. Looked up from germline, CDR1 is MNHEY and CDR2 is SVGAGI.

The chain recombines TRBV6-5 with TRBJ2-7, with a weak D call TRBD1 (6 bases). What was sequenced was tumor tissue from primary liver carcinoma. This receptor was identified in a man aged 35 to 55 with primary liver carcinoma and hepatitis B virus infection. CDR3 region: CDTSYGAGVYEQYF. Written as DNA, the CDR3 is TGTGACACCAGTTACGGGGCAGGGGTATACGAGCAGTACTTC.